The 8 T cell receptor beta chains presented below share a single source sample, sequenced in a study of cytomegalovirus exposure and HLA in healthy donors. PCR involved 60 Vbeta and 13 Jbeta primers. Clones were read by immunoSEQ multiplex PCR, and TCRdb kept only the in-frame ones, dropping some. The sample lists 99,000 or so clones; 70% to 75% were seen once. Sequenced input: PBMCs. These receptors were collected from a man aged 35 to 55 in good health and CMV-seronegative.

V and J are TRBV7-6 and TRBJ2-3; perhaps TRBD1 as D (5 bases). CDR1 and CDR2 (germline): SGHVS, FNYEAQ. V lost 3 bases and J 0 bases, leaving 10 bases between the germline ends. The CDR3 runs to 15 residues. CDR3 DNA: TGTGCCAGCAGCTTCCACAGGACAAGCACAGATACGCAGTATTTT. Residues: CASSFHRTSTDTQYF. The full variable domain, in which reference TRBV7-6 and TRBJ2-3 provide the parts outside the CDR3, is GAGVSQSPRYKVTKRGQDVALRCDPISGHVSLYWYRQALGQGPEFLTYFNYEAQQDKSGLPNDRFSAERPEGSISTLTIQRTEQRDSAMYRCASSFHRTSTDTQYFGPGTRLTVL.

The rearrangement uses TRBV11-2 and TRBJ2-5; TRBD1 matches at 9 bases. V shed 1 base, J shed 1 base, and the junction held 4 bases outside the gene matches. The CDR3 loop spans 16 amino acids. The V gene's germline CDR1 is SGHAT and CDR2 FQNNGV. CDR3 amino acids: CASSLGTGALQETQYF. As DNA, the CDR3 is TGTGCCAGCAGCTTAGGGACAGGGGCGCTCCAAGAGACCCAGTACTTC.

The CDR3 reads CAISESAGNQPQHF. The DNA for the CDR3 is TGTGCCATCAGTGAGTCAGCAGGGAATCAGCCCCAGCATTTT. This chain uses TRBV10-3 with TRBJ1-5; possible D gene TRBD1, 5 bases. The length of the CDR3 is 14 residues. The V end was cut by 0 bases, the J end by 4 bases, with 7 bases between. Per germline, CDR1 ENHRY and CDR2 SYGVKD.

The gene calls are TRBV6-6 and TRBJ2-1, with 10 nucleotides matching TRBD2. J gave up 10 bases and V 8 bases, and 8 bases lay outside the gene matches. The germline CDR1 and CDR2 sequences are MNHNY and SVGAGI (reference sequence). This CDR3 is 13 amino acids long. The DNA of the CDR3 is TGTGCCAGCGGCCAGCGGGAGGGCCGGGAGCAGTTCTTC. Protein sequence: CASGQREGREQFF.

The chain recombines TRBV29-1 with TRBJ2-2, with TRBD1 matching 7 bases. The J segment lost 0 bases and the V segment lost 6 bases, leaving 16 bases of the junction unmatched. CDR1 is SQVTM and CDR2 is ANQGSEA in the germline V gene. This CDR3 is built from 18 residues. CDR3 nucleotides: TGCAGCGTCGGAGACAGGGCCCTCATGTACGCGAACACCGGGGAGCTGTTTTTT. Protein: CSVGDRALMYANTGELFF.

The DNA for the CDR3 is TGTGCCAGCGGCGAACAGGGTTACCTAAGGGAGCAGTACTTC. Protein sequence: CASGEQGYLREQYF. The V gene is TRBV11-3, the J gene TRBJ2-7; perhaps TRBD1 as D (6 bases). The germline V gene has CDR1 SGHNT and CDR2 YENEEA. Deletions cut 8 bases from V and 7 bases from J, with 21 bases between. CDR3 length equals 14 residues.

This clone occurred once. The J gene is TRBJ2-7, the V gene TRBV4-2, with 12 bases identical to TRBD2. The V gene end was trimmed by 1 base and the J gene end by 4 bases; junction bases not matched to a gene: 8. The CDR3 extends over 17 amino acids. Germline V gives CDR1 LGHNA, CDR2 YNFKEQ. The DNA of the CDR3 is TGTGCCAGCAGCCAAGGGCTAGCGGGGGGGTCCGGGTACGAGCAGTACTTC. Protein product: CASSQGLAGGSGYEQYF.

In regard to this clone: A junction boundary mismatches the germline segment, possibly from a read error. J is TRBJ1-4 and V is TRBV6-5, with D perhaps matching TRBD1 (6 bases). This CDR3 spans 15 amino acids. The germline gives CDR1 MNHEY, CDR2 SVGAGI. In DNA, the CDR3 is TGTGCCGGCAGTTACACCACAGGGACTAATGAAAAACTGTTTTTT. Protein: CAGSYTTGTNEKLFF.